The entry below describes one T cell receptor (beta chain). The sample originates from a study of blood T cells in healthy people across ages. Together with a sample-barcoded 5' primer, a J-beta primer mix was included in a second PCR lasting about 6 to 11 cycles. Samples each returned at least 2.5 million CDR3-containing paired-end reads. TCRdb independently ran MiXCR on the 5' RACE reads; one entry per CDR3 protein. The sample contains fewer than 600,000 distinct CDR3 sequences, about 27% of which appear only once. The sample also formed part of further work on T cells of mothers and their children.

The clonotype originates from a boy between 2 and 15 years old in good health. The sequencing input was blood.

This CDR3 reads CASSEGTGGGYNEQFF. CDR3 coding DNA: TGTGCCAGCAGTGAGGGGACAGGGGGAGGCTACAATGAGCAGTTCTTC. The chain recombines TRBV2 with TRBJ2-1, with TRBD1 matching 11 bases. This CDR3 contains 16 residues. Germline CDR1 and CDR2: SNHLY and FYNNEI. The V segment lost 3 bases and the J segment 3 bases; nucleotides outside the gene matches: 4.